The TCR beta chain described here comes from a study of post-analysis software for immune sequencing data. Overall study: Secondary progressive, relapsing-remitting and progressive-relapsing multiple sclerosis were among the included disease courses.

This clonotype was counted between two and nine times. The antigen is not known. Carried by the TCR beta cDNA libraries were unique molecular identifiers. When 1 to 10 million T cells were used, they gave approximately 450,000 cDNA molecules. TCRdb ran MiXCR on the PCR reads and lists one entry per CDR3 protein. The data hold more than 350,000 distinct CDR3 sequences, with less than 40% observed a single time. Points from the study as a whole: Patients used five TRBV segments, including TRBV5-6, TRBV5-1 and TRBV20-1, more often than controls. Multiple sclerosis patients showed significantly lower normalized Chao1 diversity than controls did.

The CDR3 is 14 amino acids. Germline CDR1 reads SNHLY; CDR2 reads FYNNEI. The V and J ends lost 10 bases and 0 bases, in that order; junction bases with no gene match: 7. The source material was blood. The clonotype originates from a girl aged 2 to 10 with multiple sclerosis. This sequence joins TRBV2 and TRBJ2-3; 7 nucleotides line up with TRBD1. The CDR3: CATARDSSTDTQYF. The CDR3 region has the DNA TGTGCCACCGCCCGGGACAGTAGCACAGATACGCAGTATTTT.